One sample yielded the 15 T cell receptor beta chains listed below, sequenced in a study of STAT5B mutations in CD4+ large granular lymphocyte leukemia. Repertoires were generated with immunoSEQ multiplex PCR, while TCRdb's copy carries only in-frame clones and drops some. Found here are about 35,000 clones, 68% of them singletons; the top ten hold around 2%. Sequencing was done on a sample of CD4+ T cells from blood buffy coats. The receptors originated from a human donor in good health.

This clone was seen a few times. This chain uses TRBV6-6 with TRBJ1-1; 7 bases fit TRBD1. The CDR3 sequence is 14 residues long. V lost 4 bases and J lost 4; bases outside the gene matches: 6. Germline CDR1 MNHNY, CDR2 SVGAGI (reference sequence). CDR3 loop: CASSSNRGGTEAFF. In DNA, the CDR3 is TGTGCCAGCAGTTCAAACAGGGGAGGCACTGAAGCTTTCTTT.

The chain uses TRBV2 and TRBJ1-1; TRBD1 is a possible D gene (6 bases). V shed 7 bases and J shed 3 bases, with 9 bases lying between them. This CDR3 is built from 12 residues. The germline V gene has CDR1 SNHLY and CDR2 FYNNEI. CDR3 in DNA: TGTGCCAGCAAAGGGGGTGACACTGAAGCTTTCTTT. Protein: CASKGGDTEAFF.

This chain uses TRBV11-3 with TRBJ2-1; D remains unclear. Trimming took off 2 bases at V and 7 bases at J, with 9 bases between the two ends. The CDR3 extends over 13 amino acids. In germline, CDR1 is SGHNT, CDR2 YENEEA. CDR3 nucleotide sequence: TGTGCCAGCAGCTTACGGTTCATGAATGAGCAGTTCTTC. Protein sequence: CASSLRFMNEQFF.

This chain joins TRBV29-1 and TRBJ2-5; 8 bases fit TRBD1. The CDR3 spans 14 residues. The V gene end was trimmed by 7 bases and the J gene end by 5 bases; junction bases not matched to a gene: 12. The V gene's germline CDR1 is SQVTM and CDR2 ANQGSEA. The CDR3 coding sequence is TGCAGCGATTATCAGGGGGCGAGCGGGGAGACCCAGTACTTC. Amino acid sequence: CSDYQGASGETQYF. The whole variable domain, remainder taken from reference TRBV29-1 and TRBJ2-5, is SAVISQKPSRDICQRGTSLTIQCQVDSQVTMMFWYRQQPGQSLTLIATANQGSEATYESGFVIDKFPISRPNLTFSTLTVSNMSPEDSSIYLCSDYQGASGETQYFGPGTRLLVL.

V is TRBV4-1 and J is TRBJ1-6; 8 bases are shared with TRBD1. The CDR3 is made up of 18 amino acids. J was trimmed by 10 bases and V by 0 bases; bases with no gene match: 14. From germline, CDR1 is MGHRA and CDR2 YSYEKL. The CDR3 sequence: CASSQDPRDRGRRSPLHF. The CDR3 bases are TGCGCCAGCAGCCAAGACCCCCGAGACAGGGGCAGACGCTCACCCCTCCACTTT.

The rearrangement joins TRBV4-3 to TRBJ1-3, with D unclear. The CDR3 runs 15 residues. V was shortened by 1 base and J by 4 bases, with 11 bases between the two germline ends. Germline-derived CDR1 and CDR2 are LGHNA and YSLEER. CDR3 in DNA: TGCGCCAGCAGCCAAGGTCCACAGCAGGGAAACACCATATATTTT. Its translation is CASSQGPQQGNTIYF.

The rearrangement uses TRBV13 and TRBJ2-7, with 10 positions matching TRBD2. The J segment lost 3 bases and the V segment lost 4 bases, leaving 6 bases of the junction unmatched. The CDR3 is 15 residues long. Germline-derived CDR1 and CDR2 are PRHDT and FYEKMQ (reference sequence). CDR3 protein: CASSSTPSGGYEQYF. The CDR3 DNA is TGTGCCAGCAGCTCCACTCCTAGCGGGGGCTACGAGCAGTACTTC.

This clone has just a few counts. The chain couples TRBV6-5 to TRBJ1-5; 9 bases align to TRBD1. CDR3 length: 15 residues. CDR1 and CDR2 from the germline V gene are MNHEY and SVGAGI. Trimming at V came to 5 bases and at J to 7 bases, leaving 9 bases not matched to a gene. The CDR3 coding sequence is TGTGCCAGCAGTCAATTACAGGGGGCCGGGCAGCCCCAGCATTTT. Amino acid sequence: CASSQLQGAGQPQHF.

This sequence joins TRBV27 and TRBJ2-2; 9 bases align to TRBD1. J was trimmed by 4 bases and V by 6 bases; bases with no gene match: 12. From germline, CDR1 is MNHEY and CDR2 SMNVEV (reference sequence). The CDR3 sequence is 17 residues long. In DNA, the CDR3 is TGTGCCAGCAGATTTGAACTCACAGGGGGCCCCACCGGGGAGCTGTTTTTT. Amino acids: CASRFELTGGPTGELFF.

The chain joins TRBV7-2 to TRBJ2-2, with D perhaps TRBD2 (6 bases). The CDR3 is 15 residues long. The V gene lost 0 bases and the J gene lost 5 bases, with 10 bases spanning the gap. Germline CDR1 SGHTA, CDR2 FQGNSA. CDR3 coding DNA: TGTGCCAGCAGCTTAGCGGAGGGGAGTACCGGGGAGCTGTTTTTT. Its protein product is CASSLAEGSTGELFF.

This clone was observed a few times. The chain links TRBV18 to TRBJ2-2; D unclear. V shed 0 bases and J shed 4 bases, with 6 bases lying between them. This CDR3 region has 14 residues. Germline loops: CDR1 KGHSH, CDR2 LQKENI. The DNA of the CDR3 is TGTGCCAGCTCACCACCCGGCCTCACCGGGGAGCTGTTTTTT. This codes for CASSPPGLTGELFF. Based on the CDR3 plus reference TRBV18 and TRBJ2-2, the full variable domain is NAGVMQNPRHLVRRRGQEARLRCSPMKGHSHVYWYRQLPEEGLKFMVYLQKENIIDESGMPKERFSAEFPKEGPSILRIQQVVRGDSAAYFCASSPPGLTGELFFGEGSRLTVL.

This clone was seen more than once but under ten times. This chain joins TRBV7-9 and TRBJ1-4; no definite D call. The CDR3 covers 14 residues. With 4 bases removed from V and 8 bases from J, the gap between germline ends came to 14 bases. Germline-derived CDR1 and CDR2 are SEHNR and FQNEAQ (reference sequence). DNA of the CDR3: TGTGCCAGCAGCTCATATTCAGGAGAAGAAAAACTGTTTTTT. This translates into CASSSYSGEEKLFF.

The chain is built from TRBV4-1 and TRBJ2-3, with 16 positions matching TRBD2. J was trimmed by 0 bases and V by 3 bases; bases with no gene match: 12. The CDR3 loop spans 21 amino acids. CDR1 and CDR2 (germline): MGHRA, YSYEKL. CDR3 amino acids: CASSQALGTSGGVHSTDTQYF. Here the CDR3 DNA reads TGCGCCAGCAGCCAGGCCCTTGGGACTAGCGGGGGGGTTCATAGCACAGATACGCAGTATTTT.

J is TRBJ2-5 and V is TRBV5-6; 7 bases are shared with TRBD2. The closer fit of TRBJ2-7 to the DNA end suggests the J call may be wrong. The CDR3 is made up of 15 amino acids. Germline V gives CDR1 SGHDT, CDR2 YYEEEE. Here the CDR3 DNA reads TGTGCCAGCAGCTTGTCGCCGAGCGGGGCTTACGAGCAGTACTTC. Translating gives CASSLSPSGAYEQYF.

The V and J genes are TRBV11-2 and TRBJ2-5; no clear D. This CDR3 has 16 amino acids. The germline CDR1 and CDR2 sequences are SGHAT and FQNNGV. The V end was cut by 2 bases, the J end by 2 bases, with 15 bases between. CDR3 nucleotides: TGTGCCAGCAGCTTAAGGGCTAACCCAGGACAAGAGACCCAGTACTTC. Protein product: CASSLRANPGQETQYF.